This T cell receptor (beta chain) derives from a study of T cell changes during pregnancy in multiple sclerosis. Trimming pared 4 bases from V and 4 bases from J, leaving 11 bases between. This CDR3 has 13 amino acids. Germline values: CDR1 ENHRY, CDR2 SYGVKD. Clones were sequenced by immunoSEQ multiplex PCR, and TCRdb holds only the in-frame ones, with some missing. The repertoire holds some 37,000 clones, about 90% seen once, with 9% to 14% in the top ten. The chain couples TRBV10-3 to TRBJ2-7, with D possibly being TRBD2 (6 bases). The specimen comprised CD8+ T cells from peripheral blood mononuclear cells, sampled after pregnancy. The origin of this receptor is a female donor with multiple sclerosis, enrolled in a pregnancy study. This CDR3 is CAISAGTAYEQYF. The CDR3 DNA reads as TGTGCCATCAGTGCCGGGACTGCATACGAGCAGTACTTC.